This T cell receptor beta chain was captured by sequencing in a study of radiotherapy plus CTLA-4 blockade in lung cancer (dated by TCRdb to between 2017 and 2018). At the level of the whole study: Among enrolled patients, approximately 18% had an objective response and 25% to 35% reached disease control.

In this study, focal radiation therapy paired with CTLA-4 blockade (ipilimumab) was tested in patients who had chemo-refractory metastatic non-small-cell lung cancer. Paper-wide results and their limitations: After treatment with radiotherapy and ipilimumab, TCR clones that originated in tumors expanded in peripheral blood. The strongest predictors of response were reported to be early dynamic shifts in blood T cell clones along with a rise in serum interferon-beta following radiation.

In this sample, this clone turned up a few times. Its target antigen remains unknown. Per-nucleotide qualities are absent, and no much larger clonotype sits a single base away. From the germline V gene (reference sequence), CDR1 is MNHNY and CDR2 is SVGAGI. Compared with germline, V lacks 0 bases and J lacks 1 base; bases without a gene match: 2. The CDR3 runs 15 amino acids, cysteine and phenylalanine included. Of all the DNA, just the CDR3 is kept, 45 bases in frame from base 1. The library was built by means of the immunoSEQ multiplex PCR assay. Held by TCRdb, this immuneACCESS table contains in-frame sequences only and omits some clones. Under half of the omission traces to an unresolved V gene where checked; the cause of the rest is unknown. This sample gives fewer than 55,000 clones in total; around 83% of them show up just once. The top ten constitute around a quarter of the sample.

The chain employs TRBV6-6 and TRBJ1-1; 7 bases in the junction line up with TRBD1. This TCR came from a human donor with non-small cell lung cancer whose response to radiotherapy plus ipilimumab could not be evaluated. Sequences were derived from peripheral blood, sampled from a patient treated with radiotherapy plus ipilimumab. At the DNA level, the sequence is TGTGCCAGCAGTTACTCGCCAGGGGGGAACACTGAAGCTTTCTTT. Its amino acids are CASSYSPGGNTEAFF.